A selection of T cell receptor beta chains follows, all from one sample in a study of read filtering for tumor transcriptome and immune sequencing. TCRdb re-called the reads through MiXCR, storing one row per CDR3 protein. The sample lists about 86,000 distinct CDR3 sequences; roughly an eighth were seen once. Specimen: a population of CD138-negative cells sorted from bone marrow. These receptors came from a donor at least 40 years old with multiple myeloma. Each CDR3 is given with its conserved first and last residue. A D gene is named only where the DNA matches it firmly. Some rows have no size entry. The others give once, few or many, or a class for an expanded clone.

clone_size | d_call | j_call | v_call | cdr3_nt | cdr3_aa
many | NA | TRBJ2-2 | TRBV7-9 | TGTGCCAGCAGCCCACAAGTAAAAGGGGAGCTGTTTTTT | CASSPQVKGELFF
few | NA | TRBJ2-7 | TRBV7-2 | TGTGCCAGCAGCTTAGGGTCTAGTCCTTTCTACGAGCAGTACTTC | CASSLGSSPFYEQYF
many | NA | TRBJ2-1 | TRBV20-1 | TGCAGTGCTAGTCCTCCGGGACCGCCCCTGTATGAGCAGTTCTTC | CSASPPGPPLYEQFF
many | TRBD1 | TRBJ2-1 | TRBV5-1 | TGCGCCAGCAGCTCAGCGACAGGGGGGAATGAGCAGTTCTTC | CASSSATGGNEQFF
NA | NA | TRBJ1-5 | TRBV12-3/TRBV12-4 | TGTGCCAGCAGTTTGTCAGGAACAAATCAGCCCCAGCATTTT | CASSLSGTNQPQHF
many | NA | TRBJ2-3 | TRBV12-3/TRBV12-4 | TGTGCCAGCAGTTCGGGGACTCACCCGAGGGGCACAGATACGCAGTATTTT | CASSSGTHPRGTDTQYF
NA | NA | TRBJ2-4 | TRBV7-9 | TGTGCCAGCAGCTTAGGGTCCGGACAGATTCTAGCCAAAAACATTCAGTACTTC | CASSLGSGQILAKNIQYF
many | NA | TRBJ1-2 | TRBV19 | TGTGCCAGTAGTATACTTGCCGGGTCGGACTATGGCTACACCTTC | CASSILAGSDYGYTF
many | NA | TRBJ1-5 | TRBV30 | TGTGCCTGGAGCCAAATGGAGAATCAGCCCCAGCATTTT | CAWSQMENQPQHF
many | NA | TRBJ2-7 | TRBV4-2 | TGTGCCAGCAGCCAAGATTGGCAGACCGAGCAGTACTTC | CASSQDWQTEQYF
many | TRBD1 | TRBJ2-5 | TRBV30 | TGTGCCTGGATTAAACAGGGGCGGGAGACCCAGTACTTC | CAWIKQGRETQYF
many | NA | TRBJ1-1 | TRBV5-1 | TGCGCCAGCAGCTTGGTCGGGACGGAGGGGACTGAAGCTTTCTTT | CASSLVGTEGTEAFF
many | TRBD2 | TRBJ2-1 | TRBV7-8 | TGTGCCAGCAGCTTACTGGACTTGACTAGCATGGGGGTACTCTTC | CASSLLDLTSMGVLF
many | NA | TRBJ2-7 | TRBV5-4 | TGTGCCAGCGGACGGGACCCCTCAGGCGAGCAGTACTTC | CASGRDPSGEQYF
many | NA | TRBJ2-7 | TRBV10-3 | TGTGCCATCAGCGGGATAGGATACGAGCAGTACTTC | CAISGIGYEQYF
few | NA | TRBJ2-1 | TRBV19 | TGTGCCAGTAGTATATGGGGGCGAGAGGGTGAGCAGTTCTTC | CASSIWGREGEQFF
few | TRBD2 | TRBJ2-1 | TRBV12-3/TRBV12-4 | TGTGCCAGCAGGAAACCGGGACTAGCGGGAGGGCAAGACAATGAGCAGTTCTTC | CASRKPGLAGGQDNEQFF
many | NA | TRBJ2-5 | TRBV29-1 | TGCAGCGTTGAATATTTAGAAGGGACCCAGTACTTC | CSVEYLEGTQYF
many | TRBD2 | TRBJ2-1 | TRBV5-1 | TGCGCCAGCCGGCTTCAAGCGGGAGCCCGCTACAATGAGCAGTTCTTC | CASRLQAGARYNEQFF
many | NA | TRBJ1-1 | TRBV7-2 | TGTGCCAGCAGCTTAGTGAAGGAGCCCAACACTGAAGCTTTCTTT | CASSLVKEPNTEAFF
many | TRBD1 | TRBJ2-3 | TRBV5-1 | TGCGCCAGCAGCTTGTTAGGGACAGGGGCTGAAGATACGCAGTATTTT | CASSLLGTGAEDTQYF
many | NA | TRBJ1-1 | TRBV24-1 | TGTGCCACCAGTGATACCAGGGACGCTTTCTTT | CATSDTRDAFF
many | NA | TRBJ2-5 | TRBV5-5 | TGTGCCAGCAGCGACTTCACTAGGAAAAAGAAGCAAGAGACCCAGTACTTC | CASSDFTRKKKQETQYF
many | TRBD1 | TRBJ2-1 | TRBV29-1 | TGCAGCGTTGAAGGACAGGGGGATGAGCAGTTCTTC | CSVEGQGDEQFF
many | TRBD2 | TRBJ2-1 | TRBV10-3 | TGTGCCATCAGTGAGTCGGCCCTAGCGGGAGACAATGAGCAGTTCTTC | CAISESALAGDNEQFF
many | TRBD2 | TRBJ2-1 | TRBV18 | TGTGCCAGCTCACCACCAGGCGGCGGGAGCTCCTACAATGAGCAGTTCTTC | CASSPPGGGSSYNEQFF
many | NA | TRBJ2-1 | TRBV5-1 | TGCGCCAGCAGCTTGGTTACGGGAGTCACCTACAATGAGCAGTTCTTC | CASSLVTGVTYNEQFF
few | TRBD1 | TRBJ1-6 | TRBV4-1 | TGCGCCAGCGGCCGAGGGACAGGCGTCCCACCCCTCCACTTT | CASGRGTGVPPLHF
many | TRBD1 | TRBJ2-1 | TRBV29-1 | TGCAGCGTTGCCAGGACAGGGGCGGGGAATGAGCAGTTCTTC | CSVARTGAGNEQFF
many | TRBD1 | TRBJ2-3 | TRBV4-1 | TGCGCCAGCAGCCTCCCGGGACAGGGCGAGGATACGCAGTATTTT | CASSLPGQGEDTQYF
NA | NA | TRBJ2-3 | TRBV7-2 | TGTGCCAGCAGAGGATCGAGCGCAGATACGCAGTATTTT | CASRGSSADTQYF
many | TRBD1 | TRBJ2-1 | TRBV6-2/TRBV6-3 | TGTGCCAGCAGTTACTACTTCGGACAGGGAGGTGAGCAGCAGTTCTTC | CASSYYFGQGGEQQFF
many | TRBD2 | TRBJ2-7 | TRBV18 | TGTGCCAGCTCACCTTCGGCGGGGGTCCCCCTCTTC | CASSPSAGVPLF
many | TRBD2 | TRBJ2-2 | TRBV27 | TGTGCCAGCAGTTCTCGGACTAGCGGGTACACCGGGGAGCTGTTTTTT | CASSSRTSGYTGELFF
many | TRBD1 | TRBJ2-3 | TRBV29-1 | TGCAGGGTCGAAGGGGGCCCCTACACAGATACGCAGTATTTT | CRVEGGPYTDTQYF
few | NA | TRBJ2-1 | TRBV4-2 | TGTGCCAGCAGCCAAGATCCCAAATTCAACAATGAGCAGTTCTTC | CASSQDPKFNNEQFF
many | TRBD1 | TRBJ1-1 | TRBV6-5 | TGTGCCAGCAGTTCCTCCGGGACAGTCAACACTGAAGCTTTCTTT | CASSSSGTVNTEAFF
many | NA | TRBJ1-1 | TRBV7-9 | TGTGCCGGCCGGTGGGGGGGGGTCGGGAACACTGAAGCTTTCTTT | CAGRWGGVGNTEAFF
many | NA | TRBJ1-5 | TRBV3-1 | TGTGCCAGCAGCCAAGTTTTTGAGTATCAGCCCCAGCATTTT | CASSQVFEYQPQHF
many | TRBD2 | TRBJ2-1 | TRBV9 | TGTGCCAGCAGCGTAGGCGGGAGCCCCGGAAATGAGCAGTTCTTC | CASSVGGSPGNEQFF
many | NA | TRBJ2-5 | TRBV5-1 | TGCGCCAGCAGCCCCTGGGGGCAGGGCCAAGAGACCCAGTACTTC | CASSPWGQGQETQYF
many | NA | TRBJ1-1 | TRBV7-9 | TGTGCCAGCAGCTGGGGGACGATGAACACTGAAGCTTTCTTT | CASSWGTMNTEAFF
many | TRBD1 | TRBJ2-5 | TRBV5-1 | TGCGCCAGCAGCTGGAGGGGACAGGGTGGGGAGACCCAGTACTTC | CASSWRGQGGETQYF
NA | NA | TRBJ2-5 | TRBV29-1 | TGCAGCGTTGAAGCCGCCACCCAAGAGACCCAGTACTTC | CSVEAATQETQYF
many | NA | TRBJ2-1 | TRBV7-9 | TGTGCCAGCAGCTTAGGTGTTGCGGTTAGCAATGAGCAGTTCTTC | CASSLGVAVSNEQFF